This TCR beta chain was recovered during a study of blood T cell repertoires in COVID-19. About the study: Sources were T cells, B-cell-depleted T cells, or PBMCs; the material itself was cDNA or gDNA.

In the original analysis: Amplified reference gene primers provided the basis for estimating nucleated cell counts. The table came from immunoSEQ multiplex PCR; TCRdb's copy has only in-frame clones and leaves some out. V and J calls and clone size are copied from that table; D and trimming were computed from the DNA. The repertoire has 200,000 to 250,000 clones, 83% of them found once; the top ten carry 7.4%. Trimming shortened V by 7 bases and J by 3 bases, and 15 bases separated the two germline ends. The CDR3 is 14 residues long. CDR1 and CDR2 from the germline V gene are LNHDA and SQIVND (reference sequence).

The V call is TRBV19, the J call TRBJ1-1; D is unclear. The sequenced material came from peripheral blood. This sequence was found in a woman aged 45-65 years with acute or convalescent COVID-19. The CDR3 loop reads CASTLVEGYTEAFF. CDR3 sequence (DNA): TGTGCCAGTACATTGGTGGAGGGTTACACTGAAGCTTTCTTT.